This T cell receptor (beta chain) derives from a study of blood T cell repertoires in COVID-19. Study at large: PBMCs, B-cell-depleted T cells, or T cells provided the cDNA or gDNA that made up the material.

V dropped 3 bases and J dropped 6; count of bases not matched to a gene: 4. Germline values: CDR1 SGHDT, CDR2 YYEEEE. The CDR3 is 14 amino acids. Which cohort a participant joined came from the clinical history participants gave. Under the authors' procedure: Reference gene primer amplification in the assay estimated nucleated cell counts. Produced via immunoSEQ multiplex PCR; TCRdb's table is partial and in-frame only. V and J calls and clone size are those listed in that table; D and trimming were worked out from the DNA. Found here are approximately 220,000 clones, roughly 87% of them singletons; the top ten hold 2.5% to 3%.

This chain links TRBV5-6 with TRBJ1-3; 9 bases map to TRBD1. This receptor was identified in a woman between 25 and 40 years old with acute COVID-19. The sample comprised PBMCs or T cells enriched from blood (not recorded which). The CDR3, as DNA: TGTGCCAGCAGCTGGAGGGACAGGGCAAACACCATATATTTT. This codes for CASSWRDRANTIYF.